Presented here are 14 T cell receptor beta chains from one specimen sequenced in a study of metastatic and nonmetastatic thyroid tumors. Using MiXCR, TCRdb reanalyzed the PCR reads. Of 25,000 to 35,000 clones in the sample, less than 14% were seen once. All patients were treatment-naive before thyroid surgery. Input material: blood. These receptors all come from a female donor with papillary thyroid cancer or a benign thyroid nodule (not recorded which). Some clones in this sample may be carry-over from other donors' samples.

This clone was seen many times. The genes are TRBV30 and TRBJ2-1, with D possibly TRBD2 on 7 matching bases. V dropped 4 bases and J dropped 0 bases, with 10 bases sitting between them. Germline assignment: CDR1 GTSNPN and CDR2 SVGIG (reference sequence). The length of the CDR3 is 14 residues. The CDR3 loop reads CAWTGGPSYNEQFF. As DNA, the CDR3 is TGTGCCTGGACGGGGGGCCCCTCCTACAATGAGCAGTTCTTC. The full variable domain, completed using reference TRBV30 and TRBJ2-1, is SQTIHQWPATLVQPVGSPLSLECTVEGTSNPNLYWYRQAAGRGLQLLFYSVGIGQISSEVPQNLSASRPQDRQFILSSKKLLLSDSGFYLCAWTGGPSYNEQFFGPGTRLTVL.

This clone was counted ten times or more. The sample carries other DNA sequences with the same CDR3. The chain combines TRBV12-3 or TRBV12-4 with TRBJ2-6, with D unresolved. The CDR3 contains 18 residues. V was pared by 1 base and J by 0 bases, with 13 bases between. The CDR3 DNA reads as TGTGCCAGCAGTTTAGGCCCCGGACGGATCTCTGGGGCCAACGTCCTGACTTTC. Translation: CASSLGPGRISGANVLTF.

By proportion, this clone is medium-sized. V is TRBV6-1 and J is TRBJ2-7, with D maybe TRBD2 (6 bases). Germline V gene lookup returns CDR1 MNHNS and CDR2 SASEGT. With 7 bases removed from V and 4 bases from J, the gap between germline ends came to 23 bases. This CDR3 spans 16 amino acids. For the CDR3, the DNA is TGTGCCAGCACCCCCAGTCACCCCGCAGGGAGGTACGAGCAGTACTTC. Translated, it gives CASTPSHPAGRYEQYF.

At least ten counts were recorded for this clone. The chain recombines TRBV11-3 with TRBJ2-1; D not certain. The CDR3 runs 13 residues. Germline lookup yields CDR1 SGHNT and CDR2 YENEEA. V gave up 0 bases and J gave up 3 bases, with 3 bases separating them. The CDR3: CASSLEVYNEQFF. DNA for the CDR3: TGTGCCAGCAGCTTAGAGGTCTACAATGAGCAGTTCTTC. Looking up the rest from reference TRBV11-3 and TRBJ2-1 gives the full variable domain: EAGVVQSPRYKIIEKKQPVAFWCNPISGHNTLYWYLQNLGQGPELLIRYENEEAVDDSQLPKDRFSAERLKGVDSTLKIQPAELGDSAVYLCASSLEVYNEQFFGPGTRLTVL.

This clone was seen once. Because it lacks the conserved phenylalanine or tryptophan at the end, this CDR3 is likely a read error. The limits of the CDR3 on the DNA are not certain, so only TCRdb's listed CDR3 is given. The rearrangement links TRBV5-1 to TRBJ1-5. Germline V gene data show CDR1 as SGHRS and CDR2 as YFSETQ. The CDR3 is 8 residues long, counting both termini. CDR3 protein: CASSPRSV.

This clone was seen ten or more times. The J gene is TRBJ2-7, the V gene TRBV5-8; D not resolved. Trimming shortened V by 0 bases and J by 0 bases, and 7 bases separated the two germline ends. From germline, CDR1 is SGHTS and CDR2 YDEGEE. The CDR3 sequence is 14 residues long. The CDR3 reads CASSLAASSYEQYF. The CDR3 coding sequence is TGTGCCAGCAGCTTGGCGGCGAGCTCCTACGAGCAGTACTTC. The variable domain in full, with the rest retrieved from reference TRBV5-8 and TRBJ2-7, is EAGVTQSPTHLIKTRGQQATLRCSPISGHTSVYWYQQALGLGLQFLLWYDEGEERNRGNFPPRFSGRQFPNYSSELNVNALELEDSALYLCASSLAASSYEQYFGPGTRLTVT.

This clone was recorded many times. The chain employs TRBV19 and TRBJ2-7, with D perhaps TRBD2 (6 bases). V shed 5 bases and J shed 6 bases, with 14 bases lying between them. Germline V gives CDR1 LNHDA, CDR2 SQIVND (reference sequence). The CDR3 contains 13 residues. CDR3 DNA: TGTGCCAGTAGTCCCCGCGCGGGGAGCGAGCAGTACTTC. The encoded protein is CASSPRAGSEQYF.

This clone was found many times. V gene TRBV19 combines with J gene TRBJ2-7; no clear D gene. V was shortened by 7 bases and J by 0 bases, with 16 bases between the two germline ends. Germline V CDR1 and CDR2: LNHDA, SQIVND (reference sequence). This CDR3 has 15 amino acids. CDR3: CASKSRPISSYEQYF. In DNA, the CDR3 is TGTGCCAGTAAGTCCAGGCCGATTAGCTCCTACGAGCAGTACTTC.

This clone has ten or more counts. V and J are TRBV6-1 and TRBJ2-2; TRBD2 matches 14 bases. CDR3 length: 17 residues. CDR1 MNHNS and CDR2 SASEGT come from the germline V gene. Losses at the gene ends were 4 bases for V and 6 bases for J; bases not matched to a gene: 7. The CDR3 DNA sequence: TGTGCCAGCAGTGGATCCGGGACTAGCGGGAGCGCCGGGGAGCTGTTTTTT. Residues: CASSGSGTSGSAGELFF.

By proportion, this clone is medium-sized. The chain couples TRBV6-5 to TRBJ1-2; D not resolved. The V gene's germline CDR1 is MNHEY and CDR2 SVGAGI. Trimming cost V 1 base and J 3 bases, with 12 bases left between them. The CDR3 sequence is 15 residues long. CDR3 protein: CASSYFRGGDYGYTF. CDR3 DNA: TGTGCCAGCAGTTACTTTCGGGGAGGAGACTATGGCTACACCTTC.

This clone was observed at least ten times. The CDR3 nucleotides read TGTGCCAGCTCACCGCAGCAGGGAGGGGGCACTGAAGCTTTCTTT. Translating gives CASSPQQGGGTEAFF. The V gene is TRBV18, the J gene TRBJ1-1, with a possible D match to TRBD1 (6 bases). Germline lookup yields CDR1 KGHSH and CDR2 LQKENI. This CDR3 has 15 residues. Deletions cut 3 bases from V and 4 bases from J, with 15 bases between.

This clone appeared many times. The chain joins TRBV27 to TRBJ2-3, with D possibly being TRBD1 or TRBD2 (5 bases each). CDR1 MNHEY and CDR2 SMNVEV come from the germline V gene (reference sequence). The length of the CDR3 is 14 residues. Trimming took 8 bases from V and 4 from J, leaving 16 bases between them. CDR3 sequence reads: CASSERGESDTQYF. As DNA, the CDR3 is TGTGCCAGCTCCGAAAGGGGAGAATCAGATACGCAGTATTTT.

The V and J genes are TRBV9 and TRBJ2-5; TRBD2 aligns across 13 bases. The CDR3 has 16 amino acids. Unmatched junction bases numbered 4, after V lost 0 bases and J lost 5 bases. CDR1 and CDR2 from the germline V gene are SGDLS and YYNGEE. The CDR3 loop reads CASSVGGLAGVETQYF. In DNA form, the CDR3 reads TGTGCCAGCAGCGTAGGAGGACTAGCGGGAGTGGAGACCCAGTACTTC.

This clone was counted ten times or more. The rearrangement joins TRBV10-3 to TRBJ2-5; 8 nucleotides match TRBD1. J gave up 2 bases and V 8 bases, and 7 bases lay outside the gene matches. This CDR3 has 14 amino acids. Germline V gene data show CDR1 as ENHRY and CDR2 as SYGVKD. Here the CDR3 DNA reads TGTGCCATCGGGACAGGCCGGGGTCAAGAGACCCAGTACTTC. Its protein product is CAIGTGRGQETQYF.